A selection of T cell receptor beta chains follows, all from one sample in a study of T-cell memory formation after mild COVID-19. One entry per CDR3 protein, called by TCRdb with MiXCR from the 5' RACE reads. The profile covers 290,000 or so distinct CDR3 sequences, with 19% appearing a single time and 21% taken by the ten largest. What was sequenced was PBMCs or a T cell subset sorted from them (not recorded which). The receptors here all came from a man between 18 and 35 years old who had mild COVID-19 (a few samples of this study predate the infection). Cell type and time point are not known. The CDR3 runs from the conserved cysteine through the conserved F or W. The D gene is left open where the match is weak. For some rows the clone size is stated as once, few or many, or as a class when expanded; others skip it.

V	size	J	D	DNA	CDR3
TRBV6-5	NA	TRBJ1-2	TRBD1	TGTGCCAGCACCTCGCCCACAGGGGCGATTGGTGGCTACACCTTC	CASTSPTGAIGGYTF
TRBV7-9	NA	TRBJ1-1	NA	TGTGCCAGCACCCCGGTCACTGAAGCTTTCTTT	CASTPVTEAFF
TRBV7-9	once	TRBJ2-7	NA	TGTGCCAGCAGCTTAATGGGGAACTACGAGCAGTACTTC	CASSLMGNYEQYF
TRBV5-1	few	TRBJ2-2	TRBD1	TGCGCCAGCAGCCTTCAATGGGACAGAGCCGGGGAGCTGTTTTTT	CASSLQWDRAGELFF
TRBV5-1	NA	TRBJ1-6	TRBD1	TGCGCCAGCAGCTTGTTTTGGCCCGGGACAGGGGTATCACCCCTCCACTTT	CASSLFWPGTGVSPLHF
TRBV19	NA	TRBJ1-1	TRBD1	TGTGCCAGTAGTCGCACAGGGGGCGCGACTGAAGCTTTCTTT	CASSRTGGATEAFF
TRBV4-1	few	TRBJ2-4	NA	TGCGCCAGCAGCCCTGAGTGGGGGGCGAGGGGCAAAAACATTCAGTACTTC	CASSPEWGARGKNIQYF
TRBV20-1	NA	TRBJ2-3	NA	TGCAGTGCTAGAGGAAATCTAGGGCGCACAGATACGCAGTATTTT	CSARGNLGRTDTQYF
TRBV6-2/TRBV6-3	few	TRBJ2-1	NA	TGTGCCAGCGGGACTCCCGTCCGGCAGTTCTTC	CASGTPVRQFF
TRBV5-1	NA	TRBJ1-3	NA	TGCGCCAGCAGCTCGGGGGACCCTGGAAACACCATATATTTT	CASSSGDPGNTIYF
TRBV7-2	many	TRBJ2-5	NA	TGTGCCAGCAGCCCCAAATTGATGACCCAGTACTTC	CASSPKLMTQYF
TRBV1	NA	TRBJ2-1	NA	TGCACCAGCACCCCGGGGGCAAAACGGTTCTTC	CTSTPGAKRFF
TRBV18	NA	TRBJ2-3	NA	TGTGCCAGCTCACCACCGACGAGAGATACGCAGTATTTT	CASSPPTRDTQYF
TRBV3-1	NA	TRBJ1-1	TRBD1	TGTGCCACCCGGACAGGGGGTTCAGGGCACACTGAAGCTTTCTTT	CATRTGGSGHTEAFF
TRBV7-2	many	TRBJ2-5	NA	TGTGCCAGCACGAGAAGGGGGGCCCAAGAGACCCAGTACTTC	CASTRRGAQETQYF
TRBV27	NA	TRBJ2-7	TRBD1	TGTGCCAGCAGTTTTGGACAGGGGGCGCGAGAGCAGTACTTC	CASSFGQGAREQYF
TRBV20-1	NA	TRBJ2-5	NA	TGCAGTGCTAGGAGGACCCACCAAGAGACCCAGTACTTC	CSARRTHQETQYF
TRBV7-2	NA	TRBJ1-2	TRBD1	TGTGCCAGCAGCTTAGCCTGGCGGGGGGGACAGGGGGCCTATGGCTACACCTTC	CASSLAWRGGQGAYGYTF
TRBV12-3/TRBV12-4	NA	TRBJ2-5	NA	TGTGCCAGCAGTTTCGAGGGTGAGAGGGCGGAGACCCAGTACTTC	CASSFEGERAETQYF
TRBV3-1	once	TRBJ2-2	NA	TGTGCCAGCAGCCCGTGGAGGGCCGGCGGGGAGCTGTTTTTT	CASSPWRAGGELFF
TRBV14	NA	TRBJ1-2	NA	TGTGCCAGCAGCCAAGAGGGTTTGGTCTATGGCTACACCTTC	CASSQEGLVYGYTF
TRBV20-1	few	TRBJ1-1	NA	TGCAGTGCTAAAGGGCCCGGGTGGGACACTGAAGCTTTCTTT	CSAKGPGWDTEAFF
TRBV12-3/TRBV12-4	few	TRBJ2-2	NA	TGTGCCAGCAGTGTAATAGGGGAGCTGTTTTTT	CASSVIGELFF
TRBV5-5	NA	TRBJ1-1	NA	TGTGCCAGCAGCTTGATCCGAACCACTGAAGCTTTCTTT	CASSLIRTTEAFF
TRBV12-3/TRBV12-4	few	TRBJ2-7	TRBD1	TGTGCCAGCAGTCAGGGACAGGGGGGACCCGAGCAGTACTTC	CASSQGQGGPEQYF
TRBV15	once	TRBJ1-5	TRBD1	TGTGCCACCAGCAGAGACAGGGGGAGATCTCAGCCCCAGCATTTT	CATSRDRGRSQPQHF
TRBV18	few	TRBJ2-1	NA	TGTGCCAGCTCACCACCGCGGCAGACTTCCTACAATGAGCAGTTCTTC	CASSPPRQTSYNEQFF
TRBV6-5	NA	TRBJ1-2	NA	TGTGCCAGCACAGACGTCGGACACAATGATGGCTACACCTTC	CASTDVGHNDGYTF
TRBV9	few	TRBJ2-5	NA	TGTGCCAGCAGCGCCATCGCATTTCGAGGGGAGACCCAGTACTTC	CASSAIAFRGETQYF
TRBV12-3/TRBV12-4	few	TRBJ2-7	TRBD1	TGTGCCAGCAGTTCGACAGGGGCGCCGACCTACGAGCAGTACTTC	CASSSTGAPTYEQYF
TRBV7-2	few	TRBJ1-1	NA	TGTGCCAGCAGCTTAGTCACCCGCCGGACTGAAGCTTTCTTT	CASSLVTRRTEAFF